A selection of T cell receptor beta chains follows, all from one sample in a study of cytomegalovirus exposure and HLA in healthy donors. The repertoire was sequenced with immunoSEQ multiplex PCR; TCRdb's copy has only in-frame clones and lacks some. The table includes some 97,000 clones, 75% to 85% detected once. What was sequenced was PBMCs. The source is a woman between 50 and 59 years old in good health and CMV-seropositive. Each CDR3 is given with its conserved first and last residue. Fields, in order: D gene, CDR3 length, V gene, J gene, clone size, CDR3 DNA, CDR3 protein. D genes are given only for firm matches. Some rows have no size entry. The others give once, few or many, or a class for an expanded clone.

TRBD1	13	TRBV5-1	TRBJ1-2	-	TGCGCCAGCAGCTCTAGGGACAGGGGTAGCTACACCTTC	CASSSRDRGSYTF
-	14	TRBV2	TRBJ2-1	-	TGTGCCAGCAGGGGAGACAACTCCTACAATGAGCAGTTCTTC	CASRGDNSYNEQFF
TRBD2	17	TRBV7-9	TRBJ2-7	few	TGTGCCAGCAGCTTCTCGTCTAGCGGGGGCCACTCCTACGAGCAGTACTTC	CASSFSSSGGHSYEQYF
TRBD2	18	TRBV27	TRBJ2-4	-	TGTGCCAGCAGTCCCATGGCGGGAGGAGGGCTAGCCAAAAACATTCAGTACTTC	CASSPMAGGGLAKNIQYF
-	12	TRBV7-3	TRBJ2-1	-	TGTGCCAGCAGCCACCTAGACAATGAGCAGTTCTTC	CASSHLDNEQFF
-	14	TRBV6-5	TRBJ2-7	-	TGTGCCAGCAGTTACTCGAGTTCCGACTACGAGCAGTACTTC	CASSYSSSDYEQYF
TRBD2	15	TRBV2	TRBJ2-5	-	TGTGCCAGCAGGGGACTAGCGGGGGCCGGAAAGACCCAGTACTTC	CASRGLAGAGKTQYF
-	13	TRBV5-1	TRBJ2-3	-	TGCGCCAGCAGCTTCGAGGGCACAGATACGCAGTATTTT	CASSFEGTDTQYF
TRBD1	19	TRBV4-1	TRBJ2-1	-	TGCGCCAGCAGCCAAGAGGATCCTACCGAGACAGGGCTGACAGCTGAGCAGTTCTTC	CASSQEDPTETGLTAEQFF
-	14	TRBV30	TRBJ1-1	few	TGTGCCTGGAGTGCCCTATTCAGGGGCCCTGAAGCTTTCTTT	CAWSALFRGPEAFF
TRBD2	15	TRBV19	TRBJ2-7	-	TGTGCCAGTAGCCCTACGGGGGGTTTAGGTCTCGAGCAGTACTTC	CASSPTGGLGLEQYF
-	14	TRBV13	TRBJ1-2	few	TGTGCCAGCAGCCTACCAGGGAGGCTATATGGCTACACCTTC	CASSLPGRLYGYTF
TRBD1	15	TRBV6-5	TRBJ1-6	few	TGTGCCAGCAGTCTAAGGGGGCCTGATAATTCACCCCTCCACTTT	CASSLRGPDNSPLHF
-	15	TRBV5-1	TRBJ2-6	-	TGCGCCAGCAGCTTGGACAGGGCTGGGGCCAACGTCCTGACTTTC	CASSLDRAGANVLTF
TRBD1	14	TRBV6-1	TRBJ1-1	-	TGTGCCAGCAGTGAAGCGGGGACAGGGAGTGATGCTTTCTTT	CASSEAGTGSDAFF
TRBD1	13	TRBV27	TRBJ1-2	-	TGTGCCAGCAGTTTCCCAGGGGGCTATGGCTACACCTTC	CASSFPGGYGYTF
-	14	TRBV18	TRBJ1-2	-	TGTGCCAGCTCACCCCTCCAGGGCGAACGCGGCTACACCTTC	CASSPLQGERGYTF
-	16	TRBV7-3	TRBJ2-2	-	TGTGCCAGCAGCCCTCGACAGGTCGGGATCACCGGGGAGCTGTTTTTT	CASSPRQVGITGELFF
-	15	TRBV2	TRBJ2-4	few	TGTGCCAGCAGTGAGAGCAGAGGGATAGGAAACATTCAGTACTTC	CASSESRGIGNIQYF
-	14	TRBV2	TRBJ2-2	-	TGTGCCAGCATCGGGAGACGGGTCACCGGGGAGCTGTTTTTT	CASIGRRVTGELFF
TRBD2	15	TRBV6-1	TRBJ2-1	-	TGTGCCAGCAGTGAAGAGACTAGCGGGAAAAATGAGCAGTTCTTC	CASSEETSGKNEQFF
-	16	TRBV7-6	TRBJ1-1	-	TGTGCCAGCACCCTCTCCGGAAGGGGAACGAACACTGAAGCTTTCTTT	CASTLSGRGTNTEAFF
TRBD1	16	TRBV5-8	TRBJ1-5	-	TGTGCCAGCAGCCCTCTCAGGGGGACTGCCAGTCAGCCCCAGCATTTT	CASSPLRGTASQPQHF
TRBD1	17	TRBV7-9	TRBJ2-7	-	TGTGCCAGCAGCTTATTGGCGACAGGGTCCTCAGCCTACGAGCAGTACTTC	CASSLLATGSSAYEQYF